This TCR beta chain was identified in a study of T cell changes during pregnancy in multiple sclerosis. Assay used: immunoSEQ multiplex PCR; TCRdb lists only in-frame clones, some missing. The sample holds fewer than 60,000 clones, 85% to 95% seen once. The CDR3 has 14 amino acids. Germline assignment: CDR1 SGHNT and CDR2 YENEEA. V was pared by 5 bases and J by 1 base, with 8 bases between. This receptor was identified in a female donor with multiple sclerosis, enrolled in a pregnancy study. Sequenced here: CD8+ T cells from peripheral blood mononuclear cells, sampled in the first trimester of pregnancy. The J gene is TRBJ2-2, the V gene TRBV11-3, with D maybe TRBD1 (6 bases). The CDR3 reads CASSLQGNTGELFF. The DNA for the CDR3 is TGTGCCAGCAGCCTACAGGGGAACACCGGGGAGCTGTTTTTT.